Sequencing of this T cell receptor beta chain was carried out in a study of blood T cell repertoires in COVID-19. Overall study context: Sites across the United States, Italy and Spain contributed samples from acute and convalescent COVID-19.

Only a few counts were recorded for this clone. The germline V gene has CDR1 MDHEN and CDR2 SYDVKM. The germline V and J ends were trimmed by 7 bases and 3 bases, with 9 bases remaining between them. The CDR3 has 12 residues. In the original workflow: Estimated nucleated cell counts came from reference gene primer amplification. The protocol was immunoSEQ multiplex PCR, while the TCRdb copy is restricted to in-frame clones and leaves out a portion. V, J and clone size are those of that table, while D and trimming were read from the DNA. This table has more than 250,000 clones, approximately 86% appearing once.

The specimen sequenced was peripheral blood. This chain joins TRBV28 and TRBJ1-2; no firm D call. The TCR was taken from a man aged 18 to 29 with active or convalescent COVID-19. The CDR3 protein is CASKERDYGYTF. In nucleotides, the CDR3 is TGTGCCAGCAAAGAGCGGGACTATGGCTACACCTTC.